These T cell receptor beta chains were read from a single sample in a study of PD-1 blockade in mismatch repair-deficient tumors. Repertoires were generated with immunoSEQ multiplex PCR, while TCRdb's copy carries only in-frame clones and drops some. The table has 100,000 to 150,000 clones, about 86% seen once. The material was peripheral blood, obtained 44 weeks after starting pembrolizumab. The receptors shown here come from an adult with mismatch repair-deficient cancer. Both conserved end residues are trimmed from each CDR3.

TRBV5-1	ASSLRTGQNTEAF
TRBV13	ASSLWGTGVNEKLF
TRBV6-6	ASSLQREGKNEQF
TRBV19	ATKGAPRRGELF
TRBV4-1	ASSPGGQQGAAKNIQY
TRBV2	ASRAGTSGSYEQY
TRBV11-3	ASSLQRNTEAF
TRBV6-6	ASSWGPKRNQPQH
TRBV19	ASSGTAHSGNTIY
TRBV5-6	ASRQLRGQYEQY
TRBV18	ASSPPGLAGVGDTQY
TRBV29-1	SVVGRAEKLF
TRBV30	AWSTRIIPFSYNEQF
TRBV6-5	ASSYGDYSSTDTQY
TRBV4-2	ASSQDLTSGRGETQY
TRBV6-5	ATTSGAEPYNEQF
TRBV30	AWCPAPLDVRGEAQY
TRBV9	ASSLYDTGELF
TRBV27	ASSLRTSGRPLDTDTQY
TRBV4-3	ASSQDRPSSYEQY
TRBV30	ASIGLAGAETQY
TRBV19	ASSIVARMNTEAF
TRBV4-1	ASRKGGARYEQY
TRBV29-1	SVVVIGELF
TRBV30	AWSASRISGNTIY
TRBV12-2	ASRSASRSEYQETQY
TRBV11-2	ASSLISAGGSYNEQF
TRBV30	AAKLNQPQH
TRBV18	ASSDRDSNQPQH
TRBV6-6	ASSPRGGSYEQY
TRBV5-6	ASSSYNGQNTGELF
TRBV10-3	AISESNQETQY
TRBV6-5	ASSLTSGLYEAF
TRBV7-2	ASSFRISRGLST
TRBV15	ATSRDVGETQY
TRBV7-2	ASSLVLAGTYEQY
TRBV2	ARPEEDTQY
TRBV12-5	ASGLGQRGLAGEQY
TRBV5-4	ASSFGAGFSNQPQH
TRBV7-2	ASSWTSLREQY
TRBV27	ASKLIQGGDTGTQY
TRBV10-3	AIAGNTGELF
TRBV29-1	SVTDRVGYGYT
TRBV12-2	ASRLARLAGTVNHTGELF
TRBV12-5	ASGLLLTGNRPLSGNTIY
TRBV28	ASSFLRETDTQY
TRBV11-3	ASSAHNTGELF